These 21 T cell receptor beta chains originate from one sample sequenced in a study of prognosis after radiotherapy for stage I lung cancer. TCR beta CDR3 amplification from genomic DNA was performed by two-round multiplex PCR. Primers specific to each TRBV and TRBJ gene drove first-round PCR. In TCRdb, the multiplex PCR reads were re-called with MiXCR into one record per CDR3 protein. In the table there are under 20,000 distinct CDR3 sequences, 50% to 60% of which are singletons. This sample comprised PBMCs, obtained before or after stereotactic body radiation therapy (not recorded which). The receptors come from a donor over 45 with non-small cell lung cancer.

The chain has TRBV5-4 and TRBJ1-4; D not certain. The CDR3 is 11 residues long. CDR1 is SGHNT, CDR2 YYREEE, per germline (reference sequence). V was clipped by 2 bases and J by 8 bases, with 4 bases between them. The CDR3 spells CASSFGEKLFF. The DNA for the CDR3 is TGTGCCAGCAGCTTCGGGGAAAAACTGTTTTTT.

For this clonotype: The junction differs from germline at one of its ends, possibly a read error. The V gene is TRBV5-1, the J gene TRBJ1-2; 7 bases match TRBD1. The germline CDR1 and CDR2 sequences are SGHRS and YFSETQ. The CDR3 sequence is 13 residues long. DNA of the CDR3: TGTGCCAGCAGCTTGACAGGGCCGTGCGGCTGCACCTTC. It specifies CASSLTGPCGCTF.

Comments on this clonotype: A far more abundant clone sits one base away, making this likely a read error. J is TRBJ2-2 and V is TRBV7-9, with a weak D call TRBD1 (5 bases). This CDR3 is 15 amino acids long. In germline, CDR1 is SEHNR, CDR2 FQNEAQ (reference sequence). The CDR3 region is CASSLGHQNTGELFF. As DNA, the CDR3 is TGCGCCAGCAGCTTGGGGCACCAGAACACCGGGGAGCTGTTTTTT.

Concerning this clonotype: A far larger clone lies a single base away; this is likely a read error. The V and J genes are TRBV6-9 and TRBJ2-1; no clear D. The CDR3 sequence is 14 residues long. Trimming removed 4 bases from V and 9 bases from J, with 16 bases in between. Germline-derived CDR1 and CDR2 are MNHGY and SVAAGI. The CDR3 region is CASSLWATQCEQFF. In nucleotides, the CDR3 is TGTGCCAGCAGTTTATGGGCCACCCAGTGTGAGCAGTTCTTC.

This clonotype has at least ten counts. This chain connects TRBV2 to TRBJ1-1, with D hard to call. The CDR3 loop spans 11 amino acids. The germline CDR1 and CDR2 sequences are SNHLY and FYNNEI. V dropped 8 bases and J dropped 3 bases, with 7 bases sitting between them. The CDR3 is CASGSYTEAFF. The DNA of the CDR3 is TGTGCCAGCGGGTCCTACACTGAAGCTTTCTTT.

Remarks on this clonotype: Mismatch with germline at one junction end may stem from a read error. This chain uses TRBV2 with TRBJ1-2, with a possible D match to TRBD1 (5 bases). Per germline, CDR1 SNHLY and CDR2 FYNNEI. The CDR3 runs 13 residues. Written as DNA, the CDR3 is TGTGCCAGCACTTGCAGGGTGGTCTATGGCCACACCTTC. Its protein is CASTCRVVYGHTF.

The rearrangement joins TRBV20-1 to TRBJ2-1; 10 nucleotides align to TRBD2. The CDR3 covers 16 residues. Germline-derived CDR1 and CDR2 are DFQATT and SNEGSKA (reference sequence). Trimming took 0 bases from V and 5 from J; bases not matched to a gene: 7. The DNA of the CDR3 is TGCAGTGCTAGAGATGGCCCTAGCGGGAGCAACAATGAGCAGTTCTTC. This codes for CSARDGPSGSNNEQFF.

V gene TRBV6-2 or TRBV6-3 combines with J gene TRBJ1-2; no definite D call. This CDR3 is built from 15 residues. Germline CDR1 MNHEY, CDR2 SVGEGT. V dropped 5 bases and J dropped 4 bases, with 17 bases sitting between them. The CDR3, as DNA: TGTGCCAGCAGTCTCCGTCAGTGCGCTGGCTATGGCTACACCTTC. Translation gives CASSLRQCAGYGYTF.

This clonotype was recorded once. Since a much larger clone is just one base distant, this may be a read error. The chain joins TRBV6-9 to TRBJ1-2; a weak D match, TRBD1 (6 bases). The CDR3 sequence is 15 residues long. Trimming left V 3 bases short and J 4 bases short, with 15 bases between. From germline, CDR1 is MNHGY and CDR2 SVAAGI. CDR3 in amino acids: CASSYNTGTSYGYTF. CDR3 nucleotide sequence: TGTGCCAGCAGTTACAATACAGGGACCAGCTATGGCTACACCTTC.

The CDR3 coding sequence is TGTGCCTGGAGTGTAAACAGCTTTAATGAAAAACTGTTTTTT. Amino acids: CAWSVNSFNEKLFF. This rearrangement joins TRBV30 to TRBJ1-4, with D unclear. The CDR3 totals 14 residues. Trimming pared 0 bases from V and 4 bases from J, leaving 9 bases between. Germline CDR1 and CDR2: GTSNPN and SVGIG (reference sequence). The whole variable domain, filled in from reference TRBV30 and TRBJ1-4, reads SQTIHQWPATLVQPVGSPLSLECTVEGTSNPNLYWYRQAAGRGLQLLFYSVGIGQISSEVPQNLSASRPQDRQFILSSKKLLLSDSGFYLCAWSVNSFNEKLFFGSGTQLSVL.

This clonotype was counted many times. This rearrangement joins TRBV6-1 to TRBJ2-7; 9 positions match TRBD1. Looked up from germline, CDR1 is MNHNS and CDR2 is SASEGT. This CDR3 contains 14 residues. The V gene end was trimmed by 6 bases and the J gene end by 4 bases; junction bases not matched to a gene: 7. CDR3 in amino acids: CASSHTGQGYEQYF. CDR3 nucleotide sequence: TGTGCCAGCAGCCACACGGGACAGGGTTACGAGCAGTACTTC.

This clonotype appeared many times. This rearrangement joins TRBV28 to TRBJ1-4; 9 nucleotides line up with TRBD1. V lost 2 bases and J lost 9; bases outside the gene matches: 1. This CDR3 spans 13 amino acids. Germline loops: CDR1 MDHEN, CDR2 SYDVKM. This CDR3 reads CASSLGQGKKLFF. The DNA for the CDR3 is TGTGCCAGCAGTTTAGGACAGGGGAAAAAACTGTTTTTT.

This clonotype has at least ten counts. V usage is TRBV3-1 and J usage is TRBJ2-1, with TRBD2 matching over 7 bases. The V and J ends lost 5 bases and 5 bases, in that order; junction bases with no gene match: 9. Germline values: CDR1 LGHDT, CDR2 YNNKEL (reference sequence). The CDR3 extends over 15 amino acids. The CDR3 nucleotides are TGTGCCAGCAGCTTCAAGCCCGGGACTAACAATGAGCAGTTCTTC. Translated: CASSFKPGTNNEQFF.

This clonotype ranks as medium-sized. This chain joins TRBV20-1 and TRBJ2-7, with TRBD1 identical over 12 bases. The CDR3 totals 15 residues. Germline V lookup: CDR1 DFQATT, CDR2 SNEGSKA (reference sequence). V lost 5 bases, J lost 6 bases, and 11 bases stayed unmatched. The CDR3 DNA reads as TGCAGTGCTCCACATCCGGGACAGGGGGCGGGCGAGCAGTACTTC. The encoded protein is CSAPHPGQGAGEQYF.

Ten or more counts support this clonotype. The chain has TRBV18 and TRBJ2-1, with D perhaps matching TRBD1 or TRBD2 (5 bases each). Trimming took 3 bases from V and 5 from J, leaving 8 bases between them. The germline gives CDR1 KGHSH, CDR2 LQKENI. The CDR3 totals 13 residues. The DNA of the CDR3 is TGTGCCAGCTCACCCCGGGGCGACAATGAGCAGTTCTTC. Translating it yields CASSPRGDNEQFF.

In this sample, this clonotype turned up a few times. A far larger clone is one nucleotide away, so this likely arose from a read error. This chain joins TRBV6-2 or TRBV6-3 and TRBJ2-1, with a weak D call TRBD2 (6 bases). Germline lookup yields CDR1 MNHEY and CDR2 SVGEGT. V was trimmed by 7 bases and J by 7 bases, leaving 17 bases between them. This CDR3 is 14 amino acids long. DNA for the CDR3: TGTGCCAGCATTCTTGAAGGTGCGGGAAATGAGCAGTTCTTC. Translating gives CASILEGAGNEQFF.

This clonotype is medium-sized. The rearrangement links TRBV28 to TRBJ1-6, with unresolved D. CDR1 is MDHEN and CDR2 is SYDVKM in the germline V gene. CDR3 size: 15 residues. Between the trimmed V and J ends, which lost 5 bases and 4 bases, there was a span of 12 bases. The CDR3 DNA sequence: TGTGCCAGCAGTCCCTTCGGCCGATATAATTCACCCCTCCACTTT. This translates into CASSPFGRYNSPLHF.

By share, this clonotype counts as medium-sized. The genes are TRBV5-1 and TRBJ2-2; perhaps TRBD2 as D (6 bases). The V end was cut by 2 bases, the J end by 4 bases, with 12 bases between. Germline V gene lookup returns CDR1 SGHRS and CDR2 YFSETQ. CDR3 length: 15 amino acids. CDR3 in DNA: TGCGCCAGCAGCTTCACCGGGACTCCCACCGGGGAGCTGTTTTTT. Its protein product is CASSFTGTPTGELFF.

A word on this clonotype: Given a far larger clone just one base away, this is likely a sequencing read error. This chain joins TRBV6-9 and TRBJ1-5; D possibly corresponds to TRBD1 (6 bases). Germline V gene lookup returns CDR1 MNHGY and CDR2 SVAAGI. The CDR3 sequence is 15 residues long. The CDR3 region has the DNA TGTTCCAGCAGCCCAGGGGCGGATTACAATCAGCCCCAGCATTTT. Translation gives CSSSPGADYNQPQHF.

This clonotype was counted once. V and J are TRBV2 and TRBJ2-5, with D uncertain. Germline CDR1 SNHLY, CDR2 FYNNEI. Deletions cut 6 bases from V and 5 bases from J, with 16 bases between. CDR3 length: 14 residues. CDR3 coding DNA: TGTGCCAGCAGAGTAGAAAGGGTAAGGGAGACCCAGTACTTC. This codes for CASRVERVRETQYF.

The table lists this clonotype with many counts. The chain joins TRBV9 to TRBJ2-7; D unresolved. CDR1 is SGDLS, CDR2 YYNGEE, per germline. V was pared by 4 bases and J by 6 bases, with 14 bases between. The CDR3 loop spans 13 amino acids. The CDR3 loop is CASSLRVGGEQYF. The CDR3 DNA sequence: TGTGCCAGCAGCTTAAGAGTCGGCGGCGAGCAGTACTTC.